The 9 T cell receptor beta chains below all came from one sample that was sequenced in a study of cytomegalovirus exposure and HLA in healthy donors. Profiling relied on immunoSEQ multiplex PCR, and the TCRdb table lists in-frame clones only, not all of them. The sample carries around 150,000 clones, around 92% recorded once. What was sequenced was PBMCs. These TCRs come from a woman under 30 in good health and CMV-seropositive.

The chain combines TRBV7-2 with TRBJ2-5, with 7 bases identical to TRBD1. Germline assignment: CDR1 SGHTA and CDR2 FQGNSA. V lost 3 bases and J lost 5; bases outside the gene matches: 6. This CDR3 has 14 residues. The DNA of the CDR3 is TGTGCCAGCAGCTTGGACCGGGACAGTGAGACCCAGTACTTC. It is translated as CASSLDRDSETQYF.

The CDR3 loop reads CASSWDSQETQYF. CDR3 DNA: TGTGCCAGCAGTTGGGACAGCCAAGAGACCCAGTACTTC. The rearrangement links TRBV9 to TRBJ2-5; 7 nucleotides match TRBD1. Looked up from germline, CDR1 is SGDLS and CDR2 is YYNGEE. CDR3 length equals 13 residues. J was trimmed by 1 base and V by 5 bases; bases with no gene match: 2.

This chain joins TRBV18 and TRBJ1-1; D gene uncertain. The germline V gene encodes CDR1 KGHSH and CDR2 LQKENI. This CDR3 spans 15 amino acids. V lost 3 bases, J lost 1 base, and 12 bases lay in between. CDR3 protein: CASSPVLSQNTEAFF. CDR3 sequence (DNA): TGTGCCAGCTCACCGGTTTTATCACAGAACACTGAAGCTTTCTTT.

The V and J genes are TRBV7-9 and TRBJ1-2, with TRBD1 matching over 8 bases. V shed 2 bases, J shed 4 bases, and the junction held 9 bases outside the gene matches. From germline, CDR1 is SEHNR and CDR2 FQNEAQ (reference sequence). The CDR3 is 16 amino acids. The CDR3 nucleotides are TGTGCCAGCAGCTTACCGACAGGGGCTTTATTCTATGGCTACACCTTC. This encodes CASSLPTGALFYGYTF.

V is TRBV9 and J is TRBJ2-5; 10 nucleotides agree with TRBD2. In germline, CDR1 is SGDLS, CDR2 YYNGEE. CDR3 length: 14 residues. J lost 5 bases, V lost 2 bases, and 3 bases had no gene match. CDR3: CASSVLAGDETQYF. In DNA, the CDR3 is TGTGCCAGCAGCGTCCTAGCGGGAGACGAGACCCAGTACTTC.

The chain has TRBV10-3 and TRBJ2-7, with 12 bases lining up with TRBD2. Losses at the gene ends were 7 bases for V and 5 bases for J; bases not matched to a gene: 9. The CDR3 spans 15 residues. Germline V CDR1 and CDR2: ENHRY, SYGVKD. The CDR3 DNA follows: TGTGCCATCAACCGACTAGCGGGAGCTTCGCACGAGCAGTACTTC. Protein: CAINRLAGASHEQYF.

The chain is built from TRBV28 and TRBJ1-1; possibly TRBD1 for D (5 bases). V shed 7 bases and J shed 7 bases, with 25 bases lying between them. The germline CDR1 and CDR2 sequences are MDHEN and SYDVKM. The CDR3 sequence is 16 residues long. This chain's CDR3 is CASIFSLGGESSEAFF. The CDR3 DNA is TGTGCCAGCATCTTCAGCTTGGGGGGGGAATCGAGTGAAGCTTTCTTT. The whole variable domain, remainder taken from reference TRBV28 and TRBJ1-1, is DVKVTQSSRYLVKRTGEKVFLECVQDMDHENMFWYRQDPGLGLRLIYFSYDVKMKEKGDIPEGYSVSREKKERFSLILESASTNQTSMYLCASIFSLGGESSEAFFGQGTRLTVV.

The chain uses TRBV28 and TRBJ1-2; a weak D match, TRBD1 (5 bases). The CDR3 is 13 amino acids. V dropped 3 bases and J dropped 8 bases, with 13 bases sitting between them. The germline V gene encodes CDR1 MDHEN and CDR2 SYDVKM. The CDR3 nucleotides read TGTGCCAGCAGTTTCGGAGGGGTTGGAGGCTACACCTTC. It is translated as CASSFGGVGGYTF.

The chain has TRBV10-1 and TRBJ2-1, with D uncertain. The CDR3 is 13 amino acids. In germline, CDR1 is WNHNN, CDR2 SYGVQD (reference sequence). V was shortened by 3 bases and J by 4 bases, with 7 bases between the two germline ends. The CDR3 region has the DNA TGCGCCAGCAGTGAAGACATTTACAATGAGCAGTTCTTC. It encodes CASSEDIYNEQFF.